The following is a T cell receptor (beta chain) sequence with its context. Its antigen remains unidentified. Time point meaning: pre-sensitization, week 0. Treatment: therapeutic diphenylcyclopropenone sensitization with weekly scalp DPC. These data belong to a study of human T cells and chemical hapten exposure. Study-wide context: A mostly female patient group had alopecia areata, totalis or universalis. Whole-study results and caveats: The count of PT1 expanded TCRs correlated positively with patch test score.

As the library was built, unique molecular identifiers were attached to individual cDNA molecules. Per the authors' pipeline: Samples had a median of approximately 89,000 TCRs, ranging roughly 23,224 to 700,000. Each CDR3 protein is one row after TCRdb ran MiXCR on the RACE reads. Here the V and J calls rest on TCRdb's processing, not on the authors' analysis. Of more than 250,000 distinct CDR3 sequences listed, more than 6.5% are singletons. Trimming removed 5 bases from V and 4 bases from J, with 24 bases in between. This CDR3 has 17 amino acids. This sequence originates from a woman between 40 and 50 years old with alopecia areata. Some clones in this sample may be carry-over from other donors' samples. The chain links TRBV12-3 or TRBV12-4 to TRBJ2-7; TRBD1 might be the D (6 bases). The sequencing used whole blood, collected in connection with sensitization to the hapten diphenylcyclopropenone (DPC). Here the CDR3 DNA reads TGTGCCAGCAGTCCTCCCCCACCAGGGGCAGGGGATTACGAGCAGTACTTC. Encoded protein: CASSPPPPGAGDYEQYF.